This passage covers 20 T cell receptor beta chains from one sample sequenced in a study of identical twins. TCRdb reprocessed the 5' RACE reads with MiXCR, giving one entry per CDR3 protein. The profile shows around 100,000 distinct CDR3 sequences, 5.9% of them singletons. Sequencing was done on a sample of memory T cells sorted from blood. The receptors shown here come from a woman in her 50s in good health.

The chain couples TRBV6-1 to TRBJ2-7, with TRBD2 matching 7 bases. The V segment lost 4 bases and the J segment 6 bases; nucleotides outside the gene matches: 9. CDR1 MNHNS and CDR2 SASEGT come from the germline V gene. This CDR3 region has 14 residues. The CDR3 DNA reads TGTGCCAGCAGTGCCTTGGGGGGGGACGGCGAGCAGTACGTC. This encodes CASSALGGDGEQYV.

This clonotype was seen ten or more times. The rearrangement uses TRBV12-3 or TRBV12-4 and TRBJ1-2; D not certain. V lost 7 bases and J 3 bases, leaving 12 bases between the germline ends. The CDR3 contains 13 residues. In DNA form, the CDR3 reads TGTGCCAGCACCAAACCGACGGACTATGGCTACACCTTC. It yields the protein CASTKPTDYGYTF.

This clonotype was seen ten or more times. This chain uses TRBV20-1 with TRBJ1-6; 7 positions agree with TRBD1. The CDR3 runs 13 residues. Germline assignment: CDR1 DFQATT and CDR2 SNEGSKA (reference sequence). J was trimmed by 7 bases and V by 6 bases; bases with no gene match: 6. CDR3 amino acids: CSARDSWNSPLHF. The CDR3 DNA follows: TGCAGTGCCAGGGACAGTTGGAATTCACCCCTCCACTTT.

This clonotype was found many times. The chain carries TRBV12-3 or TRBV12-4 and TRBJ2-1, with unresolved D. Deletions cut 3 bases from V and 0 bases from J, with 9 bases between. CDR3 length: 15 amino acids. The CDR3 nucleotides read TGTGCCAGCAGTTTGTTGGTGGGCTCCTACAATGAGCAGTTCTTC. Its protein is CASSLLVGSYNEQFF.

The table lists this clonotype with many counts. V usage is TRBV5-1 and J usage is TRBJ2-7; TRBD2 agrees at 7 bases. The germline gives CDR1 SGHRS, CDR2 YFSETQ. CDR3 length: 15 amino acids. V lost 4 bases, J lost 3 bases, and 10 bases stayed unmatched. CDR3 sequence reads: CASSLLRGRGYEQYF. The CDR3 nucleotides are TGCGCCAGCAGCCTTCTACGGGGGAGGGGCTACGAGCAGTACTTC.

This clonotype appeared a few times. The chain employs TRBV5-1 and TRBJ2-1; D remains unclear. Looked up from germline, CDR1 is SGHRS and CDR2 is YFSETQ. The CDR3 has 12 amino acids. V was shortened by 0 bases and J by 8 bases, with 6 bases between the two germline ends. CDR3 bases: TGCGCCAGCAGCTTGGCCTGGGATGAGCAGTTCTTC. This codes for CASSLAWDEQFF. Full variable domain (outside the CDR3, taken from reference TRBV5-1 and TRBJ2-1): KAGVTQTPRYLIKTRGQQVTLSCSPISGHRSVSWYQQTPGQGLQFLFEYFSETQRNKGNFPGRFSGRQFSNSRSEMNVSTLELGDSALYLCASSLAWDEQFFGPGTRLTVL.

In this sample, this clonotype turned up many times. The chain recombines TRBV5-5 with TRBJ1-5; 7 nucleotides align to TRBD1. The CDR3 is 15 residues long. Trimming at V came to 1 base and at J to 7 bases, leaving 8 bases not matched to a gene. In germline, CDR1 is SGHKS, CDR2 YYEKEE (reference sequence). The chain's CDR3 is CASSLTGAQAQPQHF. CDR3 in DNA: TGTGCCAGCAGCTTGACAGGGGCGCAGGCCCAGCCCCAGCATTTT.

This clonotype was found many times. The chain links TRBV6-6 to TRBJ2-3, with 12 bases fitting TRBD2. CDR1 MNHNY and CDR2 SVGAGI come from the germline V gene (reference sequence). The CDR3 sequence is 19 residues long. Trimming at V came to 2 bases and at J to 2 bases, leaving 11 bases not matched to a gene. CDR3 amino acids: CASSYPGLAGSAFTDTQYF. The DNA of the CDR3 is TGTGCCAGCAGTTACCCGGGACTAGCGGGTTCGGCTTTCACAGATACGCAGTATTTT.

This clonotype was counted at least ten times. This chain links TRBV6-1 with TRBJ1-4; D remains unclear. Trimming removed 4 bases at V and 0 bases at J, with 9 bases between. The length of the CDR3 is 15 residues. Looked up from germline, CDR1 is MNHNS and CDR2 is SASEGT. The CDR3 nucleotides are TGTGCCAGCAGTGGCGCCAGCGCAACTAATGAAAAACTGTTTTTT. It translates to CASSGASATNEKLFF.

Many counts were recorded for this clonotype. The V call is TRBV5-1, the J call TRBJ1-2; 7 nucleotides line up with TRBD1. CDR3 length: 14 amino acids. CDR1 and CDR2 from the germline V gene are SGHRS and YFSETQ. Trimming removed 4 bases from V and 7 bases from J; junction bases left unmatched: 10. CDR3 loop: CASSIEQGSRGYTF. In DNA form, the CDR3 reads TGCGCCAGCAGCATAGAACAGGGGAGTCGTGGCTACACCTTC.

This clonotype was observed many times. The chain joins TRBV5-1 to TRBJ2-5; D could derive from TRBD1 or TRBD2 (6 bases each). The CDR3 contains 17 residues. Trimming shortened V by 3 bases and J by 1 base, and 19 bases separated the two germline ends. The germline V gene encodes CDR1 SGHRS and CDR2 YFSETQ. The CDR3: CASSWGSPSGAQETQYF. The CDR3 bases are TGCGCCAGCAGCTGGGGAAGCCCCTCGGGGGCCCAAGAGACCCAGTACTTC.

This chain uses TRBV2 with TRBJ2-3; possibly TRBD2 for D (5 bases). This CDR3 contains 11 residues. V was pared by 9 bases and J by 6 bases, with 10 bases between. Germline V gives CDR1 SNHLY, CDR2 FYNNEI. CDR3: CARQTGDTQYF. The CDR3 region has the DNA TGTGCCAGGCAGACGGGGGATACGCAGTATTTT.

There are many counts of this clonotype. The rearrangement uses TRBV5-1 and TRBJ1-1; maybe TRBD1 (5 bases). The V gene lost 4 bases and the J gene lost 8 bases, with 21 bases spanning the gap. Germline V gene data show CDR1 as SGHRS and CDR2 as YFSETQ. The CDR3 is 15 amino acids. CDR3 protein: CASSPTNQGFGEAFF. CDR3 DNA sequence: TGCGCCAGCAGCCCGACAAATCAGGGTTTCGGAGAAGCTTTCTTT.

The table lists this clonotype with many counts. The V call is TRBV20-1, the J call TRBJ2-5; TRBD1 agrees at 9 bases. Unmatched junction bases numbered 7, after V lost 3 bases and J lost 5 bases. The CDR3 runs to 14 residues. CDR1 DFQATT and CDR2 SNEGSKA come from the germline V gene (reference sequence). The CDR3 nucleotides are TGCAGTGCTAGTCTGGGACAGGGACGGGAGACCCAGTACTTC. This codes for CSASLGQGRETQYF.

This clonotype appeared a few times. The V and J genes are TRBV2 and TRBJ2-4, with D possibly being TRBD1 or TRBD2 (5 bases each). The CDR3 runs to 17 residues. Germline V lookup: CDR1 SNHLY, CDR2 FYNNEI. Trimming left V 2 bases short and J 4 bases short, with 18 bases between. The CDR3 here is CASSERSSLGEKNIQYF. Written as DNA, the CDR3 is TGTGCCAGCAGTGAACGGTCTAGTCTGGGGGAGAAAAACATTCAGTACTTC.

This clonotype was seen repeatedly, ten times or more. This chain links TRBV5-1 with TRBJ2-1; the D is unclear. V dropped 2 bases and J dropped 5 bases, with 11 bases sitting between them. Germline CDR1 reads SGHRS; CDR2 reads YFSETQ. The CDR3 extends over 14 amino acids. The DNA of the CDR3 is TGCGCCAGCAGCTTCATGATTGAGGACAATGAGCAGTTCTTC. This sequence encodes CASSFMIEDNEQFF. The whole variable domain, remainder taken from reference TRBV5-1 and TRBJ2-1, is KAGVTQTPRYLIKTRGQQVTLSCSPISGHRSVSWYQQTPGQGLQFLFEYFSETQRNKGNFPGRFSGRQFSNSRSEMNVSTLELGDSALYLCASSFMIEDNEQFFGPGTRLTVL.

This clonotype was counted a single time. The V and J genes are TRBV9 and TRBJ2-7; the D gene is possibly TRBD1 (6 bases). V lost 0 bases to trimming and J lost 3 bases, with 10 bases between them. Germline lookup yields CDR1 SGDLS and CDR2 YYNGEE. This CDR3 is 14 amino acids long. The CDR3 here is CASSVGEGGYEQYF. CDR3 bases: TGTGCCAGCAGCGTAGGTGAAGGGGGCTACGAGCAGTACTTC. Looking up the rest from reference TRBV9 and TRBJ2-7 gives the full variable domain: DSGVTQTPKHLITATGQRVTLRCSPRSGDLSVYWYQQSLDQGLQFLIQYYNGEERAKGNILERFSAQQFPDLHSELNLSSLELGDSALYFCASSVGEGGYEQYFGPGTRLTVT.

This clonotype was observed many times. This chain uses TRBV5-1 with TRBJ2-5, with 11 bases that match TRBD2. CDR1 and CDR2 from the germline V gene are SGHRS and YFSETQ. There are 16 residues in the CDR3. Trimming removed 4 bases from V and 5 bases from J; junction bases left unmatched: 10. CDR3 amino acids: CASSLSTSGKWETQYF. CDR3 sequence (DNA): TGCGCCAGCAGCCTTTCGACTAGCGGGAAATGGGAGACCCAGTACTTC. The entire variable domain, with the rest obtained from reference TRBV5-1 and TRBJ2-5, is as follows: KAGVTQTPRYLIKTRGQQVTLSCSPISGHRSVSWYQQTPGQGLQFLFEYFSETQRNKGNFPGRFSGRQFSNSRSEMNVSTLELGDSALYLCASSLSTSGKWETQYFGPGTRLLVL.

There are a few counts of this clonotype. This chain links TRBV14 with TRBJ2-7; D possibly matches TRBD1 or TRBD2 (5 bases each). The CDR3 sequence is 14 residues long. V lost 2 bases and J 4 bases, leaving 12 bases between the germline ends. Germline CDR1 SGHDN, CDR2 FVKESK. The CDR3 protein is CASSQLGTDYEQYF. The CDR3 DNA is TGTGCCAGCAGCCAACTAGGGACGGATTACGAGCAGTACTTC.

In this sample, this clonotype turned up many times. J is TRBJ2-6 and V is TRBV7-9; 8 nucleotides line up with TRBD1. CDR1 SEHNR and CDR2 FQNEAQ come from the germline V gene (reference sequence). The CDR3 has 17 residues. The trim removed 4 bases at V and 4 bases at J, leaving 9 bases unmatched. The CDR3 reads CASSSPLTGEGANVLTF. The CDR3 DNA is TGTGCCAGCAGCTCCCCGCTGACAGGGGAAGGGGCCAACGTCCTGACTTTC.